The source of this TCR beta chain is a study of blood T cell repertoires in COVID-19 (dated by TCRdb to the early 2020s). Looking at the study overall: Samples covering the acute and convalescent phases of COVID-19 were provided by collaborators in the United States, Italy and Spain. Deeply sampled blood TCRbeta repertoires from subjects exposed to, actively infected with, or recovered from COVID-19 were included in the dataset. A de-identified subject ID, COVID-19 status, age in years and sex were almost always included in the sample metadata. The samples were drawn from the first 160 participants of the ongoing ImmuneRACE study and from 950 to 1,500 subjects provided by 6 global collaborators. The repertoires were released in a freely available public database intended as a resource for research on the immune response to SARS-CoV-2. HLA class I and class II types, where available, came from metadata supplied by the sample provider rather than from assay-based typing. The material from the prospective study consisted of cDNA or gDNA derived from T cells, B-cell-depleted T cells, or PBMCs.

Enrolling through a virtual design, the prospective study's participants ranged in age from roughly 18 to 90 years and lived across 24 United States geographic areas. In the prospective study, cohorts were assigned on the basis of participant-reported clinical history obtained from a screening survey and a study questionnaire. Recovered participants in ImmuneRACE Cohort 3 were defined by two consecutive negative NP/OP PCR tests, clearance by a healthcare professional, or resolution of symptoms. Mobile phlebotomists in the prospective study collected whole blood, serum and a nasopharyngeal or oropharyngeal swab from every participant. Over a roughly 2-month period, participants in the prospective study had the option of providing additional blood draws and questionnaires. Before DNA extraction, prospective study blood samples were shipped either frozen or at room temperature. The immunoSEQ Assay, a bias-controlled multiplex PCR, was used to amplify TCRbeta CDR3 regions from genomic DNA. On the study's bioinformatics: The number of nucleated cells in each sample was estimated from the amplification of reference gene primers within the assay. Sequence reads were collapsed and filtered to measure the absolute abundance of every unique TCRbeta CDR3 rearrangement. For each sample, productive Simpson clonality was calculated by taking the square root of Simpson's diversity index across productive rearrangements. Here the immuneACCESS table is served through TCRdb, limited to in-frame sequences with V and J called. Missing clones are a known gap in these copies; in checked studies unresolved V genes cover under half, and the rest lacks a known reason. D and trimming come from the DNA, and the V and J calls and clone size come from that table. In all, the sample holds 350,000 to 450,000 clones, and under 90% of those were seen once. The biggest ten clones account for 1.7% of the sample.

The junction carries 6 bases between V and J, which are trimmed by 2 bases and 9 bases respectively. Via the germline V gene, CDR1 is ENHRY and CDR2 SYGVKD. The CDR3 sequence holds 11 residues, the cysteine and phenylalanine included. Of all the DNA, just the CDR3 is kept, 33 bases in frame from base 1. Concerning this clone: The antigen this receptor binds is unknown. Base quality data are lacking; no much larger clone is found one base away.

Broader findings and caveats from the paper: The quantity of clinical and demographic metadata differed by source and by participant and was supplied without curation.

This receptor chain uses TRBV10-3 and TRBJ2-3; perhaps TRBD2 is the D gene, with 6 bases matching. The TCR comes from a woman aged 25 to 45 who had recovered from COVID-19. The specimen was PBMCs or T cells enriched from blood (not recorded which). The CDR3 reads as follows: CAISEGGTQYF. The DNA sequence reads TGTGCCATCAGTGAGGGGGGGACGCAGTATTTT.